This TCR beta chain is drawn from a study of neurological immune-mediated disorders. Findings of the study overall: It was HTLV-1-associated myelopathy that showed the most TCR clonal expansion, while multiple sclerosis showed the least, falling below healthy controls.

Documented time point: longitudinal time-point 2. A word on this clonotype: Antigen specificity is unknown.

CDR3 length: 15 amino acids. V lost 2 bases to trimming and J lost 2 bases, with 13 bases between them. TCRdb recomputed calls from the 5' RACE reads with MiXCR, one row per CDR3 protein. Of 100,000 or so distinct CDR3 sequences listed, under 15% are singletons. The chain has TRBV12-3 or TRBV12-4 and TRBJ2-7, with D possibly matching TRBD2 (6 bases). The receptor comes from a female donor with HTLV-1-associated myelopathy (HAM/TSP). The sequencing input was PBMCs. In DNA, the CDR3 is TGTGCCAGCAGTTTAAGTAGCGGCATCCCCTACGAGCAGTACTTC. This encodes CASSLSSGIPYEQYF.